This TCR beta chain emerged from a study of T-cell memory formation after mild COVID-19. Study information: Among the donors, TCR clusters were largely specific to each donor. General study results and limits: Contracting CD4+ clones lay largely in CM and EM, with CD8+ ones residing in EMRA.

In this sample, this clonotype turned up a few times. No antigen is known for it. TCRdb ran MiXCR on the 5' RACE reads and lists one entry per CDR3 protein. The repertoire holds roughly 280,000 distinct CDR3 sequences, with 15% to 20% as singletons. CDR1 is SGHTA and CDR2 is FQGNSA in the germline V gene. V was pared by 6 bases and J by 7 bases, with 13 bases of the junction left unmatched. The CDR3 is 15 amino acids. Sequencing input: PBMCs or a T cell subset sorted from them (not recorded which). The chain carries TRBV7-2 and TRBJ2-3; TRBD1 agrees at 7 bases. This TCR came from a man aged 18 to 35 who had mild COVID-19 (a few samples of this study predate the infection). Cell type and time point are not known. The CDR3 spells CASRRDSTSTHTQYF. The DNA of the CDR3 is TGTGCCAGCAGAAGGGACAGCACCAGTACTCATACGCAGTATTTT.